The 10 T cell receptor beta chains below all came from one sample that was sequenced in a study of T cells in Graves' hyperthyroidism and ophthalmopathy. TCR beta CDR3 region amplification was performed from RNA transcripts. TCR CDR3 underwent first-round RT-PCR with the HTBI primer set. TCRdb redid the calling of the multiplex PCR reads with MiXCR, one entry per CDR3 protein. The table has more than 350,000 distinct CDR3 sequences, roughly 14% seen once; the top ten hold around 19%. Sequencing was done on a sample of blood. The receptors originated from a woman in her twenties or thirties with Graves' ophthalmopathy.

This clonotype was recorded many times. The chain recombines TRBV29-1 with TRBJ1-2; D not certain. Germline V lookup: CDR1 SQVTM, CDR2 ANQGSEA. V was shortened by 3 bases and J by 8 bases, with 19 bases between the two germline ends. The CDR3 is 14 amino acids. In nucleotides, the CDR3 is TGCAGCGTTGAGGTCACTTTGGGGATTCACGGCTACACCTTC. Its protein product is CSVEVTLGIHGYTF.

The genes are TRBV28 and TRBJ1-5, with D possibly TRBD1 on 5 matching bases. V lost 5 bases, J lost 0 bases, and 20 bases lay in between. Germline CDR1 and CDR2: MDHEN and SYDVKM. The CDR3 spans 18 residues. The CDR3: CASSRKTSGGFSNQPQHF. The CDR3 DNA reads TGTGCCAGCAGTCGGAAGACTAGCGGGGGGTTTAGCAATCAGCCCCAGCATTTT.

This clonotype appeared many times. V and J are TRBV3-1 and TRBJ2-5; a weak D match, TRBD2 (6 bases). The V end was cut by 0 bases, the J end by 1 base, with 9 bases between. Germline V gives CDR1 LGHDT, CDR2 YNNKEL (reference sequence). The CDR3 is 15 amino acids. For the CDR3, the DNA is TGTGCCAGCAGCCAAGATTGGGGGGTCCAAGAGACCCAGTACTTC. It is translated as CASSQDWGVQETQYF.

This clonotype was counted ten times or more. This sequence joins TRBV11-2 and TRBJ2-3; D call uncertain. The germline CDR1 and CDR2 sequences are SGHAT and FQNNGV. CDR3 length: 13 residues. Trimming left V 1 base short and J 3 bases short, with 5 bases between. CDR3 nucleotide sequence: TGTGCCAGCAGCTTAGGAGGAACAGATACGCAGTATTTT. It encodes CASSLGGTDTQYF.

Comments on this clonotype: This sequence may be a read error, since a much larger clone differs from it by one base. The chain couples TRBV29-1 to TRBJ2-7; no reliable D call. CDR1 and CDR2 (germline): SQVTM, ANQGSEA. This CDR3 has 10 residues. CDR3 amino acids: CSVETGEQHF. The CDR3 bases are TGCAGCGTTGAAACGGGCGAGCAGCACTTC.

This clonotype was recorded at least ten times. The J gene is TRBJ2-3, the V gene TRBV5-1; D is possibly TRBD2 (6 bases). Trimming removed 7 bases from V and 7 bases from J, with 22 bases in between. Germline values: CDR1 SGHRS, CDR2 YFSETQ. This CDR3 has 15 amino acids. The CDR3 nucleotides read TGCGCCAGCCGCCTCACCGGGAGAGTGTCAAATACGCAGTATTTT. The encoded protein is CASRLTGRVSNTQYF.

The sample holds many counts of this clonotype. V is TRBV20-1 and J is TRBJ1-5; a possible D gene is TRBD1 (5 bases). V dropped 3 bases and J dropped 7 bases, with 10 bases sitting between them. Germline V gene data show CDR1 as DFQATT and CDR2 as SNEGSKA (reference sequence). CDR3 length: 12 residues. The CDR3 sequence is CSASGGKQPQHF. The CDR3 DNA sequence: TGCAGTGCTAGTGGGGGAAAACAGCCCCAGCATTTT.

The genes are TRBV13 and TRBJ2-7, with 8 bases matching TRBD1. There are 16 residues in the CDR3. The V and J ends lost 0 bases and 7 bases, in that order; junction bases with no gene match: 11. The V gene's germline CDR1 is PRHDT and CDR2 FYEKMQ (reference sequence). The CDR3, as DNA: TGTGCCAGCAGCTTAGGTCAACAGGGGGGTCCTAGGGAGCAGTACTTC. It yields the protein CASSLGQQGGPREQYF.

This clonotype was detected many times. The gene calls are TRBV7-3 and TRBJ2-1, with D unclear. CDR3 length: 13 amino acids. Between the trimmed V and J ends, which lost 0 bases and 7 bases, there was a span of 7 bases. The germline V gene has CDR1 SGHTA and CDR2 FQGTGA. The CDR3 loop reads CASSLTPRNEQFF. Here the CDR3 DNA reads TGTGCCAGCAGCTTAACCCCTAGGAATGAGCAGTTCTTC.

The chain combines TRBV7-9 with TRBJ2-7; D may be TRBD1 or TRBD2 (5 bases each). The CDR3 is 15 residues long. With 5 bases removed from V and 3 bases from J, the gap between germline ends came to 17 bases. The germline CDR1 and CDR2 sequences are SEHNR and FQNEAQ (reference sequence). This CDR3 is CASSPKGRTNYEQYF. CDR3 coding DNA: TGTGCCAGCAGCCCAAAGGGACGGACGAACTACGAGCAGTACTTC. Full variable domain (missing parts from reference TRBV7-9 and TRBJ2-7): DTGVSQNPRHKITKRGQNVTFRCDPISEHNRLYWYRQTLGQGPEFLTYFQNEAQLEKSRLLSDRFSAERPKGSFSTLEIQRTEQGDSAMYLCASSPKGRTNYEQYFGPGTRLTVT.